This TCR beta chain was observed in a study of patients and donors after allogeneic stem cell transplantation. TCRdb itself ran the RT-PCR reads through MiXCR, one entry per CDR3 protein. The sample shows about 24,000 distinct CDR3 sequences, less than 45% of them seen only once. There are 14 residues in the CDR3. The V segment lost 5 bases and the J segment 2 bases; nucleotides outside the gene matches: 4. Germline CDR1 is SEHNR and CDR2 is FQNEAQ (reference sequence). Only a few counts were recorded for this clonotype. This sequence was found in a human donor who was either an allogeneic HSCT recipient or a stem cell or donor lymphocyte infusion donor (not recorded which). It is not recorded whose cells these are; they may come from a transplant donor. The sample taken for sequencing was blood, either unsorted or a sorted T cell fraction (not recorded which). This sequence joins TRBV7-9 and TRBJ1-1; 8 nucleotides agree with TRBD1. DNA of the CDR3: TGTGCCAGCAGCCCGCAGGGGGCAAACACTGAAGCTTTCTTT. Translated: CASSPQGANTEAFF.